This T cell receptor beta chain was recorded in a study of control samples from healthy donors and cancer patients. Method: immunoSEQ multiplex PCR; TCRdb's copy keeps in-frame clones and lacks some. The table lists approximately 150,000 clones, about nine tenths of them singletons, with approximately 2.9% in the top ten. The CDR3 spans 14 residues. V lost 2 bases, J lost 4 bases, and 11 bases lay in between. Germline CDR1 reads SNHLY; CDR2 reads FYNNEI. This TCR was sampled from a young man in good health. This chain connects TRBV2 to TRBJ1-2; D possibly corresponds to TRBD1 (6 bases). The source material was blood. In DNA form, the CDR3 reads TGTGCCAGCAGTGAAACCGCAGGGGCCTATGGCTACACCTTC. Translating gives CASSETAGAYGYTF.